Below, one TCR beta chain is given with its context. Antigen unknown. Germline V lookup: CDR1 SEHNR, CDR2 FQNEAQ (reference sequence). The CDR3 has 15 amino acids. The J segment lost 1 base and the V segment lost 5 bases, leaving 6 bases of the junction unmatched. Vbeta (60) and Jbeta (13) primers were used in the PCR. Assay used: immunoSEQ multiplex PCR; TCRdb lists only in-frame clones, some missing. Of 200,000 or so clones listed, less than 90% were seen once; the top ten hold about 0.21%. The record originates from a study of cytomegalovirus exposure and HLA in healthy donors. Study-wide results and limits: Per a prior analysis, the majority of TCR beta V segments were productive roughly 90% or roughly 30% of the time. In vitro assays verified that three CMV-associated chains recognized CMV antigens specifically.

Each of the donors was a healthy bone marrow donor. Donors sampled were nominally healthy, though unrecorded immune exposures were likely. V is TRBV7-9 and J is TRBJ2-7; 9 bases are shared with TRBD1. The sample taken for sequencing was PBMCs. The sequence came from a girl less than two years old in good health and CMV-seronegative. The CDR3 loop is CASSLRGTGSYEQYF. DNA for the CDR3: TGTGCCAGCAGCCTCAGAGGGACAGGGTCCTACGAGCAGTACTTC. Full variable domain (remainder filled in from reference TRBV7-9 and TRBJ2-7): DTGVSQNPRHKITKRGQNVTFRCDPISEHNRLYWYRQTLGQGPEFLTYFQNEAQLEKSRLLSDRFSAERPKGSFSTLEIQRTEQGDSAMYLCASSLRGTGSYEQYFGPGTRLTVT.